Following are 4 T cell receptor beta chains from one sample sequenced in a study of blood T cell repertoires in COVID-19 (dated by TCRdb to about 2020). The library was generated by the immunoSEQ multiplex PCR assay. TCRdb stores this immuneACCESS table with in-frame sequences only. Part of the clones is absent; in the studies checked, under half of the shortfall reflects unresolved V genes, and no reason is known for the rest. This sample lists nearly 200,000 clones; 89% were detected once. The ten top clones hold about 8.8% of the sample. Sequencing was performed on PBMCs or T cells enriched from blood (not recorded which). Source of these receptors: a woman under 30 who had recovered from COVID-19.

This chain joins TRBV5-1 and TRBJ2-2; TRBD1 is a possible D gene (5 bases). The CDR3 is made up of 16 amino acids. Trimming left V 7 bases short and J 0 bases short, with 16 bases between. Germline loops: CDR1 SGHRS, CDR2 YFSETQ. As DNA, the CDR3 is TGCGCCAGCCACCAGGGTCTCAGTCCGAACACCGGGGAGCTGTTTTTT. Translated, it gives CASHQGLSPNTGELFF.

The gene calls are TRBV6-5 and TRBJ2-1; possibly TRBD1 for D (6 bases). The V end was cut by 5 bases, the J end by 6 bases, with 14 bases between. This CDR3 is 14 amino acids long. Germline CDR1 MNHEY, CDR2 SVGAGI. CDR3 nucleotides: TGTGCCAGCAGTACAGGGACGCCGGCCAATGAGCAGTTCTTC. This translates into CASSTGTPANEQFF.

The chain links TRBV7-9 to TRBJ1-2; the D is unclear. The CDR3 has 12 amino acids. Trimming took off 8 bases at V and 4 bases at J, with 11 bases between the two ends. CDR1 and CDR2 (germline): SEHNR, FQNEAQ (reference sequence). CDR3: CASDRLSYGYTF. Written as DNA, the CDR3 is TGTGCCAGCGATCGTCTGAGCTATGGCTACACCTTC.

The chain links TRBV28 to TRBJ1-2; the D is unclear. Trimming removed 2 bases from V and 11 bases from J, with 15 bases in between. The CDR3 runs to 13 residues. CDR1 is MDHEN, CDR2 SYDVKM, per germline. This chain's CDR3 is CASSLPISLRYTF. Written as DNA, the CDR3 is TGTGCCAGCAGTTTACCGATTTCTTTGCGATACACCTTC.